This entry lists 31 T cell receptor beta chains sequenced from one sample in a study of shared clonotypes between healthy human individuals (dated by TCRdb to 2020 to 2021). Receptor amplification or capture employed the immunoSEQ multiplex PCR assay. TCRdb obtained this table from immuneACCESS and retained in-frame rearrangements with V and J assigned. These tables miss some clones; where compared with another copy, unresolved V genes account for less than half of the shortfall, and the remainder is unexplained. The sample table lists more than 2,000,000 clones, about 92% of them with a count of one. Around 0.15% of the sample is held by the ten biggest clonotypes. Sequenced material: naive CD4+ T cells sorted from blood. The cell subset or site label, read with the paper, signifies: CD45RA+ positively selected. The source is a man aged 18 to 30 in good health.

The rearrangement links TRBV11-2 to TRBJ2-6, with D uncertain. Trimming left V 0 bases short and J 6 bases short, with 6 bases between. The CDR3 totals 14 residues. CDR1 is SGHAT, CDR2 FQNNGV, per germline. The CDR3, as DNA: TGTGCCAGCAGCTTAGAACCGGCGGCCAACGTCCTGACTTTC. This encodes CASSLEPAANVLTF.

The CDR3 loop reads CASSTGGSYEQYF. CDR3 nucleotide sequence: TGTGCCAGCAGCACAGGGGGCAGCTACGAGCAGTACTTC. This chain uses TRBV2 with TRBJ2-7, with TRBD1 matching 9 bases. This CDR3 has 13 residues. V was pared by 6 bases and J by 3 bases, with 3 bases of the junction left unmatched. CDR1 and CDR2 (germline): SNHLY, FYNNEI.

This clone was recorded only once. The chain carries TRBV19 and TRBJ1-1; 11 nucleotides agree with TRBD1. The CDR3 is made up of 15 amino acids. Germline CDR1 is LNHDA and CDR2 is SQIVND (reference sequence). Unmatched junction bases numbered 4, after V lost 3 bases and J lost 4 bases. The CDR3 loop reads CASSMRDRGSTEAFF. CDR3 coding DNA: TGTGCCAGTAGTATGAGGGACAGGGGGTCCACTGAAGCTTTCTTT.

The chain recombines TRBV28 with TRBJ2-7; D is unresolved. Germline CDR1 is MDHEN and CDR2 is SYDVKM. The V end lost 9 bases, the J end lost 3 bases, and 12 bases lay between the germline ends. The CDR3 is 12 amino acids. The CDR3 DNA follows: TGTGCCAGTGGTGGCAGCTACTACGAGCAGTACTTC. It yields the protein CASGGSYYEQYF.

V usage is TRBV4-3 and J usage is TRBJ2-1; TRBD2 matches 8 bases. The length of the CDR3 is 20 residues. Trimming cost V 3 bases and J 4 bases; bases outside gene matches: 20. Germline CDR1 is LGHNA and CDR2 is YSLEER. In nucleotides, the CDR3 is TGCGCCAGCAGCCAGGATCGACTAGCGCGAATCTCGGGGCTATACAATGAGCAGTTCTTC. Translating it yields CASSQDRLARISGLYNEQFF.

As for this clone: The same CDR3 arises from other DNA sequences in this sample as well. The chain links TRBV19 to TRBJ2-7; 7 nucleotides match TRBD1. V dropped 6 bases and J dropped 4; count of bases not matched to a gene: 3. This CDR3 is built from 12 residues. CDR1 and CDR2 (germline): LNHDA, SQIVND (reference sequence). This CDR3 is CASSGTAYEQYF. The CDR3 bases are TGTGCCAGTAGCGGGACAGCTTACGAGCAGTACTTC.

CDR3 loop: CASSLDGRANVLTF. Written as DNA, the CDR3 is TGTGCCAGCAGCTTAGACGGGAGGGCCAACGTCCTGACTTTC. The chain links TRBV11-2 to TRBJ2-6; tentative D call: TRBD2 (5 bases). The CDR3 is 14 residues long. V was shortened by 0 bases and J by 5 bases, with 5 bases between the two germline ends. CDR1 is SGHAT and CDR2 is FQNNGV in the germline V gene.

Details on this clone: Other DNA sequences in the same sample also yield this CDR3. The V call is TRBV5-1, the J call TRBJ2-7; 10 bases are shared with TRBD1. Losses at the gene ends were 4 bases for V and 4 bases for J; bases not matched to a gene: 5. Germline CDR1 SGHRS, CDR2 YFSETQ. This CDR3 region has 14 residues. The CDR3 protein is CASSVSGQGYEQYF. The CDR3 coding sequence is TGCGCCAGCAGCGTATCGGGACAGGGGTACGAGCAGTACTTC.

The chain uses TRBV9 and TRBJ2-3; maybe TRBD2 (7 bases). The CDR3 runs to 16 residues. From germline, CDR1 is SGDLS and CDR2 YYNGEE. With 4 bases removed from V and 2 bases from J, the gap between germline ends came to 17 bases. In nucleotides, the CDR3 is TGTGCCAGCAGCCCTCTGGCGGGGGCCAACACAGATACGCAGTATTTT. Amino acid sequence: CASSPLAGANTDTQYF. Complete variable domain (other parts from reference TRBV9 and TRBJ2-3): DSGVTQTPKHLITATGQRVTLRCSPRSGDLSVYWYQQSLDQGLQFLIQYYNGEERAKGNILERFSAQQFPDLHSELNLSSLELGDSALYFCASSPLAGANTDTQYFGPGTRLTVL.

This clone was counted only a few times. The chain joins TRBV6-5 to TRBJ1-6, with TRBD1 identical over 9 bases. CDR1 MNHEY and CDR2 SVGAGI come from the germline V gene. This CDR3 has 14 residues. The ends lost 8 bases at V and 7 bases at J; junction bases unmatched: 6. The CDR3 nucleotides read TGTGCCAGCGGGATGGGGACAGGGAATTCACCCCTCCACTTT. This translates into CASGMGTGNSPLHF.

This chain connects TRBV2 to TRBJ2-5; no definite D call. Germline V gene data show CDR1 as SNHLY and CDR2 as FYNNEI. This CDR3 region has 13 residues. V was cut by 4 bases and J by 4 bases, with 10 bases left in between. This CDR3 reads CASSGPLGETQYF. Here the CDR3 DNA reads TGTGCCAGCAGTGGACCTTTGGGAGAGACCCAGTACTTC.

The chain is built from TRBV7-2 and TRBJ2-7; TRBD1 is a possible D gene (6 bases). Trimming cost V 6 bases and J 2 bases, with 14 bases left between them. The germline CDR1 and CDR2 sequences are SGHTA and FQGNSA. The CDR3 loop spans 14 amino acids. CDR3 loop: CASRAPGQAYEQYF. The CDR3 DNA reads TGTGCCAGCAGAGCCCCGGGACAAGCCTACGAGCAGTACTTC.

CDR3 bases: TGTGCCAGCAGCTCGGGGACAGGGGGATCGGCAGATACGCAGTATTTT. Translating gives CASSSGTGGSADTQYF. V is TRBV7-9 and J is TRBJ2-3, with TRBD1 matching 11 bases. The CDR3 loop spans 16 amino acids. Germline V gene data show CDR1 as SEHNR and CDR2 as FQNEAQ (reference sequence). V lost 4 bases, J lost 4 bases, and 7 bases stayed unmatched.

In its sample, this clone was seen a few times. The rearrangement joins TRBV9 to TRBJ2-1; D is possibly TRBD2 (5 bases). Trimming removed 1 base at V and 5 bases at J, with 19 bases between. The CDR3 length is 17 residues. Germline CDR1 SGDLS, CDR2 YYNGEE. CDR3 in amino acids: CASSVSSGSGPNNEQFF. DNA of the CDR3: TGTGCCAGCAGCGTATCTTCGGGGTCCGGACCCAACAATGAGCAGTTCTTC.

V gene TRBV2 combines with J gene TRBJ2-4, with D possibly being TRBD2 (5 bases). Germline V gives CDR1 SNHLY, CDR2 FYNNEI. This CDR3 region has 12 residues. V gave up 3 bases and J gave up 7 bases, with 7 bases separating them. The CDR3 coding sequence is TGTGCCAGCAGTGACGGGGTGAACATTCAGTACTTC. This codes for CASSDGVNIQYF. Drawing the rest from reference TRBV2 and TRBJ2-4, the complete variable domain is EPEVTQTPSHQVTQMGQEVILRCVPISNHLYFYWYRQILGQKVEFLVSFYNNEISEKSEIFDDQFSVERPDGSNFTLKIRSTKLEDSAMYFCASSDGVNIQYFGAGTRLSVL.

CDR3 coding DNA: TGCGCCAGCCGGCTAGGTGTACTAGCGGGGCGCACAGATACGCAGTATTTT. This codes for CASRLGVLAGRTDTQYF. The V gene is TRBV4-1, the J gene TRBJ2-3; 10 bases fit TRBD2. There are 17 residues in the CDR3. The trim removed 8 bases at V and 1 base at J, leaving 12 bases unmatched. Germline V gene data show CDR1 as MGHRA and CDR2 as YSYEKL.

This chain uses TRBV23-1 with TRBJ2-3, with D tentatively TRBD1 (6 bases). Being an ORF, TRBV23-1 has a function that is uncertain. The V end was cut by 6 bases, the J end by 4 bases, with 20 bases between. This CDR3 comprises 16 residues. CDR3 coding DNA: TGCGCCAGCAGCCTAAACAGGGACCTTGTGTCAGATACGCAGTATTTT. Translation: CASSLNRDLVSDTQYF.

A word on this clone: Other nucleotide sequences in the sample specify the same CDR3. The genes are TRBV18 and TRBJ2-5; D is ambiguous. Trimming cost V 3 bases and J 5 bases, with 7 bases left between them. This CDR3 is 12 amino acids long. Germline loops: CDR1 KGHSH, CDR2 LQKENI. In DNA, the CDR3 is TGTGCCAGCTCACCCACACGGGAGACCCAGTACTTC. This encodes CASSPTRETQYF.

V is TRBV5-4 and J is TRBJ2-1; D gene ambiguous. The CDR3 contains 14 residues. CDR1 and CDR2 from the germline V gene are SGHNT and YYREEE (reference sequence). Trimming pared 4 bases from V and 4 bases from J, leaving 12 bases between. The CDR3 DNA sequence: TGTGCCAGCAGCCATTTAATGACATACAATGAGCAGTTCTTC. Translation gives CASSHLMTYNEQFF.

The chain combines TRBV11-3 with TRBJ2-1; D ambiguous. Germline loops: CDR1 SGHNT, CDR2 YENEEA. The CDR3 is 13 residues long. Between the trimmed V and J ends, which lost 2 bases and 4 bases, there was a span of 6 bases. CDR3 in DNA: TGTGCCAGCAGCTTATATGGTTACAATGAGCAGTTCTTC. As protein: CASSLYGYNEQFF.

The rearrangement links TRBV6-5 to TRBJ1-1; unclear D gene. Trimming took off 0 bases at V and 8 bases at J, with 10 bases between the two ends. Germline assignment: CDR1 MNHEY and CDR2 SVGAGI. There are 13 residues in the CDR3. The chain's CDR3 is CASSYSRESEAFF. The CDR3 DNA reads TGTGCCAGCAGTTACTCAAGGGAATCGGAAGCTTTCTTT.

The chain carries TRBV19 and TRBJ1-5; D gene ambiguous. V lost 6 bases, J lost 3 bases, and 15 bases lay in between. Looked up from germline, CDR1 is LNHDA and CDR2 is SQIVND (reference sequence). The CDR3 consists of 15 residues. Here the CDR3 DNA reads TGTGCCAGTAGCCGTCAGGCCGTTTCCAATCAGCCCCAGCATTTT. It translates to CASSRQAVSNQPQHF.

The chain employs TRBV10-3 and TRBJ2-1; maybe TRBD1 (5 bases). Trimming left V 0 bases short and J 8 bases short, with 14 bases between. From germline, CDR1 is ENHRY and CDR2 SYGVKD. This CDR3 comprises 15 residues. The CDR3 loop reads CAISESIGVSHEQFF. CDR3 nucleotides: TGTGCCATCAGTGAGTCGATAGGGGTTAGTCATGAGCAGTTCTTC.

Here the CDR3 reads CASSLTHDRNQPQHF. The CDR3 nucleotides are TGTGCCAGCAGTCTTACTCACGATCGCAATCAGCCCCAGCATTTT. The chain couples TRBV6-5 to TRBJ1-5, with D uncertain. The CDR3 sequence is 15 residues long. V lost 5 bases and J lost 2, with 13 bases in between. Per germline, CDR1 MNHEY and CDR2 SVGAGI.

The chain recombines TRBV7-2 with TRBJ2-7; D could derive from TRBD1 or TRBD2 (6 bases each). The length of the CDR3 is 14 residues. CDR1 SGHTA and CDR2 FQGNSA come from the germline V gene. Deletions cut 9 bases from V and 3 bases from J, with 18 bases between. This CDR3 reads CASRVGGSVYEQYF. The CDR3 DNA sequence: TGTGCCAGTAGGGTAGGGGGGAGCGTCTACGAGCAGTACTTC.

The CDR3, as DNA: TGTGCCAGCAGCTTAGGCCCGATAGCGGGGGGCACAGATACGCAGTATTTT. It translates to CASSLGPIAGGTDTQYF. V gene TRBV11-2 combines with J gene TRBJ2-3, with 9 bases that match TRBD2. Germline loops: CDR1 SGHAT, CDR2 FQNNGV. Germline trimming cut 1 base from V and 1 base from J; bases unmatched to any gene: 6. The CDR3 extends over 17 amino acids.

The chain combines TRBV10-3 with TRBJ2-3; no definite D call. Trimming took 0 bases from V and 5 from J, leaving 3 bases between them. Germline V gene data show CDR1 as ENHRY and CDR2 as SYGVKD. The length of the CDR3 is 12 residues. The CDR3 DNA is TGTGCCATCAGTGAGTCGGTAGATACGCAGTATTTT. Translation: CAISESVDTQYF.

This chain connects TRBV13 to TRBJ2-3; 10 nucleotides line up with TRBD1. This CDR3 spans 14 amino acids. CDR1 and CDR2 from the germline V gene are PRHDT and FYEKMQ (reference sequence). V lost 5 bases, J lost 4 bases, and 3 bases stayed unmatched. Here the CDR3 reads CASSRQGASDTQYF. DNA of the CDR3: TGTGCCAGCAGCAGACAGGGGGCCTCAGATACGCAGTATTTT.

The V call is TRBV19, the J call TRBJ2-5; TRBD1 or TRBD2 may be the D gene (6 bases each). The germline V gene has CDR1 LNHDA and CDR2 SQIVND (reference sequence). V was clipped by 9 bases and J by 4 bases, with 24 bases between them. The CDR3 runs 16 residues. CDR3 sequence (DNA): TGTGCCAGCAGCGTAGTATATCTGGGGGGCCCAGAGACCCAGTACTTC. This codes for CASSVVYLGGPETQYF.

J is TRBJ1-2 and V is TRBV19; TRBD1 agrees at 8 bases. J was trimmed by 2 bases and V by 9 bases; bases with no gene match: 5. CDR3 length: 13 residues. The V gene's germline CDR1 is LNHDA and CDR2 SQIVND (reference sequence). CDR3 in DNA: TGTGCCAGCCATCGGACAGGGAACTATGGCTACACCTTC. Its translation: CASHRTGNYGYTF.

The chain joins TRBV7-9 to TRBJ1-1, with D possibly being TRBD1 (5 bases). The CDR3 sequence is 18 residues long. The V gene lost 4 bases and the J gene lost 0 bases, with 21 bases spanning the gap. Germline lookup yields CDR1 SEHNR and CDR2 FQNEAQ (reference sequence). CDR3 amino acids: CASSSAWIPGALNTEAFF. The CDR3 DNA reads as TGTGCCAGCAGCTCCGCCTGGATTCCTGGGGCTCTGAACACTGAAGCTTTCTTT.